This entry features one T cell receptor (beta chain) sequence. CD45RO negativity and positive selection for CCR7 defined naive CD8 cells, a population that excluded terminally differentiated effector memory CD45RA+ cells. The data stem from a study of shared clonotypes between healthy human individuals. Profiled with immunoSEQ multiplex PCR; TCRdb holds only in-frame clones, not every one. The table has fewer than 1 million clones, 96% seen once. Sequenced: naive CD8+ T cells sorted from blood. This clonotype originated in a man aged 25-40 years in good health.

This CDR3 is CAWSPGSPEQYF. For the CDR3, the DNA is TGTGCCTGGAGTCCTGGTTCGCCCGAGCAGTACTTC. The chain carries TRBV30 and TRBJ2-7; D gene uncertain. V was clipped by 2 bases and J by 6 bases, with 11 bases between them. Germline loops: CDR1 GTSNPN, CDR2 SVGIG (reference sequence). The CDR3 runs 12 residues.